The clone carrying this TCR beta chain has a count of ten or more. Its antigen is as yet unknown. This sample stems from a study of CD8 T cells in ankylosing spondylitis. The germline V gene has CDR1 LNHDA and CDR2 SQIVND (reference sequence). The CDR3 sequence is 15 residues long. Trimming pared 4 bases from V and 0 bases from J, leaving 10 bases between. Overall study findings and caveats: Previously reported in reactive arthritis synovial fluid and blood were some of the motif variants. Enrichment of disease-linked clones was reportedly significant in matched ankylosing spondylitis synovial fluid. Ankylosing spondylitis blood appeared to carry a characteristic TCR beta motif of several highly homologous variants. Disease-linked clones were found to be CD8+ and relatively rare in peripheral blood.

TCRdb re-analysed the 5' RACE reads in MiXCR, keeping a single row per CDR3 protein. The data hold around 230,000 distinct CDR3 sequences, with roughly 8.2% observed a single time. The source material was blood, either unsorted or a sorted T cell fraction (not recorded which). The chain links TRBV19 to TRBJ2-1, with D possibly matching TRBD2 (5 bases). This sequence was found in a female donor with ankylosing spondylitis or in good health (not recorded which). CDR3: CASSKTTSSYNEQFF. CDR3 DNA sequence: TGTGCCAGTAGTAAAACTACTAGCTCCTACAATGAGCAGTTCTTC.